This paragraph covers one T cell receptor (beta chain) sequence. Antigen: not known. It was from roughly 20-30 mg of unsorted bulk tissue that RNA and DNA were co-extracted. Constant-region priming of roughly 500 ng total RNA yielded TCR beta cDNA. Three nested multiplex PCR rounds of slightly modified ARM-PCR generated TCR beta libraries. The opening two PCR rounds, approximately 10 cycles each, paired TRBV1-TRBV30 forward primers with a C-beta reverse primer. Via MiXCR, TCRdb re-called the multiplex PCR reads, giving one row per CDR3 protein. Altogether about 190,000 distinct CDR3 sequences are present, around four fifths being singletons, with the ten largest covering roughly 20%. This CDR3 spans 14 amino acids. CDR1 is SGHDT, CDR2 YYEEEE, per germline. V lost 5 bases to trimming and J lost 5 bases; unmatched junction nucleotides: 8. The data originate from a study of tumor-infiltrating lymphocytes in primary liver carcinoma. Study context: All lesions had stage T1-T3 N0M0 and roughly 4.2 to 10 cm widths.

Points from the study as a whole: Tumor region pairs overlapped more than did tumor-adjacent and tumor-blood pairs.

The TCR originated in a man aged 40-49 years with primary liver carcinoma and hepatitis B virus infection. V is TRBV5-6 and J is TRBJ1-1; TRBD1 matches at 8 bases. Material for sequencing was tumor tissue from primary liver carcinoma. CDR3 sequence reads: CASSARQGLTEAFF. As DNA, the CDR3 is TGTGCCAGCAGTGCACGACAGGGGCTGACTGAAGCTTTCTTT.